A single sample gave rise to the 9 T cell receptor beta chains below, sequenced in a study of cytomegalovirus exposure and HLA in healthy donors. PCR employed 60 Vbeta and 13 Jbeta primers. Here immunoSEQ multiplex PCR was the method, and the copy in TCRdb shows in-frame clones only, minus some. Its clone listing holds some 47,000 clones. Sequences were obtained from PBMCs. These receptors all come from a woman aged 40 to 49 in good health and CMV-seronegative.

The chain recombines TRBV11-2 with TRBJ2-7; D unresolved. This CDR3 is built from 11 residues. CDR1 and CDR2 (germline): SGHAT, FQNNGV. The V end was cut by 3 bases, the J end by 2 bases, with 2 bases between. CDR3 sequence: CASSFTYEQYF. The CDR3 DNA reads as TGTGCCAGCAGCTTTACCTACGAGCAGTACTTC.

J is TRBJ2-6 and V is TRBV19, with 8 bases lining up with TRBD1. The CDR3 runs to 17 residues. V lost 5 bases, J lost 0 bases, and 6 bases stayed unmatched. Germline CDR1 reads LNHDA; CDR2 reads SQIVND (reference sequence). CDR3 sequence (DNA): TGTGCCAGTAGTCACGGGACAGGCGCCTCTGGGGCCAACGTCCTGACTTTC. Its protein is CASSHGTGASGANVLTF.

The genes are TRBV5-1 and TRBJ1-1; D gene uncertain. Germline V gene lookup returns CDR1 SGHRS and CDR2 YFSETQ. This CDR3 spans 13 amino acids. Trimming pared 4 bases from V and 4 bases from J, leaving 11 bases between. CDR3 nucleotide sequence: TGCGCCAGCAGCCCGGGTTTGGGCACTGAAGCTTTCTTT. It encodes CASSPGLGTEAFF.

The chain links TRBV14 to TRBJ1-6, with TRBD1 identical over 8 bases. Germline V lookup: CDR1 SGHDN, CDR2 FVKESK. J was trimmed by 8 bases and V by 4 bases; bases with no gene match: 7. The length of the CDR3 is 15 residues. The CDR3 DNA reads TGTGCCAGCAGCCCCCGGACAGGGCTGCATTCACCCCTCCACTTT. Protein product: CASSPRTGLHSPLHF. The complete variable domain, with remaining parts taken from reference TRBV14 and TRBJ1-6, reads EAGVTQFPSHSVIEKGQTVTLRCDPISGHDNLYWYRRVMGKEIKFLLHFVKESKQDESGMPNNRFLAERTGGTYSTLKVQPAELEDSGVYFCASSPRTGLHSPLHFGNGTRLTVT.

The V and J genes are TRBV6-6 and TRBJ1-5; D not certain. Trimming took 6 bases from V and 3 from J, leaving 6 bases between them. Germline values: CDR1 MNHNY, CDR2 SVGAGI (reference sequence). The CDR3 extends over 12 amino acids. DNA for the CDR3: TGTGCCAGCAGCGGTTACAATCAGCCCCAGCATTTT. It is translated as CASSGYNQPQHF.

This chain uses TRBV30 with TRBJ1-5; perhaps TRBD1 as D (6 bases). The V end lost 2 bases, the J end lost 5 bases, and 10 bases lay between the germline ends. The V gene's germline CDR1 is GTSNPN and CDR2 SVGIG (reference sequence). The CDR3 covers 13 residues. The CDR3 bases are TGTGCCTGGAGTACCAGGGGCGATCAGCCCCAGCATTTT. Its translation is CAWSTRGDQPQHF.

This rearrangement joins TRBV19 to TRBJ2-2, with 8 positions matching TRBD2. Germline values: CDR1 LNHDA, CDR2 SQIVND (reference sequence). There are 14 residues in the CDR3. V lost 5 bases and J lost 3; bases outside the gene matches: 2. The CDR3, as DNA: TGTGCCAGTAGTCTCGGGGGGGACACCGGGGAGCTGTTTTTT. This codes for CASSLGGDTGELFF.

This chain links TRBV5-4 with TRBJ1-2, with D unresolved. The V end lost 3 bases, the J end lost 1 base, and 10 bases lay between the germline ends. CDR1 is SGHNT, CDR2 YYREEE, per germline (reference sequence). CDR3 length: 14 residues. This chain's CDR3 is CASSSGGDNYGYTF. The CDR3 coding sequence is TGTGCCAGCAGCTCGGGAGGTGATAACTATGGCTACACCTTC. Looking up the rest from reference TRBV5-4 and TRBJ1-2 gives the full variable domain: ETGVTQSPTHLIKTRGQQVTLRCSSQSGHNTVSWYQQALGQGPQFIFQYYREEENGRGNFPPRFSGLQFPNYSSELNVNALELDDSALYLCASSSGGDNYGYTFGSGTRLTVV.

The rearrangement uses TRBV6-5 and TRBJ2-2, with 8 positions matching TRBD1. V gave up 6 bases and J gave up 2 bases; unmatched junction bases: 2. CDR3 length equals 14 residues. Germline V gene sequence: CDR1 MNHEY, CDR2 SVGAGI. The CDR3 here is CASRGTGNTGELFF. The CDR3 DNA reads TGTGCCAGCAGGGGGACAGGAAACACCGGGGAGCTGTTTTTT.